In its sample, the clone carrying this T cell receptor beta chain is medium-sized. Its target is not known. V shed 5 bases and J shed 7 bases, with 11 bases lying between them. The CDR3 has 12 amino acids. CD25-based Treg depletion was applied to purified naive CD4+ T cells. Semi-nested PCR with Nested Universal Primer A followed constant-region reverse priming of full-length variable regions. TCRdb reprocessed the 5' RACE reads via MiXCR and lists one record per CDR3 protein. The sample consists of about 6,000 distinct CDR3 sequences, 45% to 65% of them appearing once. The study's findings and limits: Larger-cohort validation covered only one TCR beta V-J rearrangement.

This clonotype originated in a female donor with breast cancer. The chain carries TRBV12-3 or TRBV12-4 and TRBJ1-2; perhaps TRBD1 as D (5 bases). Sample: naive CD4+ T cells sorted from blood. The subset here: naive CD4+ T cells, CD4+CD45RA+CD25-. CDR3 in amino acids: CASSTQGFGYTF. The CDR3, as DNA: TGTGCCAGCAGTACCCAGGGTTTTGGCTACACCTTC.